These T cell receptor beta chains were read from a single sample in a study of T cell repertoires in cytomegalovirus infection. TCRdb itself ran the reads through MiXCR, one entry per CDR3 protein. This sample has under 95,000 distinct CDR3 sequences, with approximately 43% found just once. Their target antigens are unknown. The sample was CD8+ T cells from cultured PBMCs, taken from culture after CMV antigen stimulation. These receptors were collected from a human donor in good health (CMV status not recorded). Some clones in this sample may be carry-over from other donors' samples. Each CDR3 is given with its conserved first and last residue. The D gene is left open where the match is weak. Clone size is stated in some rows and not others, as once, few, many or a class when expanded.

j_gene	v_gene	abundance	d_gene	CDR3aa	CDR3nt
TRBJ2-5	TRBV7-3	many	NA	CASSLSTQETQYF	TGTGCCAGCAGCTTATCCACCCAAGAGACCCAGTACTTC
TRBJ1-3	TRBV6-5	few	NA	CASSYSTPPDGNTIYF	TGTGCCAGCAGTTACTCAACACCCCCTGATGGAAACACCATATATTTT
TRBJ1-2	TRBV9	NA	NA	CASSGGGTDYGYTF	TGTGCCAGCAGCGGCGGAGGGACGGACTATGGCTACACCTTC
TRBJ2-7	TRBV7-4	few	TRBD1	CASTPTGAPDEQYF	TGTGCCAGCACCCCGACAGGGGCGCCGGACGAGCAGTACTTC
TRBJ2-1	TRBV7-3	NA	NA	CASSYGREPEQFF	TGTGCCAGCAGCTATGGCAGGGAGCCTGAGCAGTTCTTC
TRBJ2-7	TRBV6-5	NA	NA	CASSYSWQDVYEQYF	TGTGCCAGCAGTTACTCATGGCAGGATGTCTACGAGCAGTACTTC
TRBJ2-7	TRBV7-9	NA	NA	CAVGHEQYF	TGTGCCGTGGGCCACGAGCAGTACTTC
TRBJ2-1	TRBV10-3	once	NA	CAISEPVEADNEQFF	TGTGCCATCAGTGAGCCCGTTGAGGCCGACAATGAGCAGTTCTTC
TRBJ1-5	TRBV6-6	NA	NA	CASSLRGRSDRRDSNQPQHF	TGTGCCAGCAGCCTCAGAGGGCGGTCGGACAGAAGGGATAGCAATCAGCCCCAGCATTTT
TRBJ2-5	TRBV7-3	NA	NA	CASSPRAGETQYF	TGTGCCAGCAGCCCCCGGGCGGGCGAGACCCAGTACTTC
TRBJ2-7	TRBV19	NA	TRBD1	CASSIDGTAYYEQYF	TGTGCCAGTAGTATAGACGGGACAGCCTACTACGAGCAGTACTTC
TRBJ2-7	TRBV5-1	once	NA	CASSLEDSYEQYF	TGCGCCAGCAGCTTGGAGGACAGCTACGAGCAGTACTTC
TRBJ2-7	TRBV7-2	NA	TRBD1	CASSPWDREGDEQYF	TGTGCCAGCAGCCCCTGGGACAGGGAAGGCGACGAGCAGTACTTC
TRBJ2-7	TRBV7-8	NA	NA	CASSLGGRDLYF	TGTGCCAGCAGCCTCGGGGGCCGGGACTTGTACTTC
TRBJ1-4	TRBV11-2	NA	NA	CASSTGIATNEKLFF	TGTGCCAGCAGCACGGGAATTGCAACTAATGAAAAACTGTTTTTT
TRBJ2-2	TRBV12-3/TRBV12-4	NA	NA	CASSFPGGSSGELFF	TGTGCCAGCAGTTTCCCAGGGGGGTCCTCCGGGGAGCTGTTTTTT
TRBJ2-3	TRBV11-2	NA	TRBD1	CASSAGDRAGDTQYF	TGTGCCAGCAGCGCGGGTGACAGGGCCGGAGATACGCAGTATTTT
TRBJ2-3	TRBV11-3	NA	TRBD2	CASSRGLAGEGDTQYF	TGTGCCAGCAGCCGAGGGCTAGCGGGAGAAGGTGATACGCAGTATTTT
TRBJ2-7	TRBV27	few	TRBD2	CASSLAASGSYEQYF	TGTGCCAGCAGTTTAGCGGCTAGCGGCTCCTACGAGCAGTACTTC
TRBJ1-2	TRBV6-1	NA	NA	CASSEVPAVKYGYTF	TGTGCCAGCAGTGAAGTTCCGGCGGTGAAATATGGCTACACCTTC
TRBJ2-3	TRBV4-1	NA	NA	CASSRKSDSTDTQYF	TGCGCCAGCAGCCGTAAAAGCGATAGCACAGATACGCAGTATTTT
TRBJ2-7	TRBV7-2	few	NA	CASTLLGLPGTYEQYF	TGTGCCAGCACCCTTCTCGGACTTCCAGGGACCTACGAGCAGTACTTC
TRBJ2-7	TRBV7-3	NA	NA	CASSVPGHSSYEQYF	TGTGCCAGCAGCGTTCCGGGACACTCCTCCTACGAGCAGTACTTC
TRBJ1-5	TRBV6-5	NA	TRBD1	CASSGGQSGQGGNQPQHF	TGTGCCAGCAGTGGGGGACAGTCGGGACAGGGGGGCAATCAGCCCCAGCATTTT
TRBJ2-2	TRBV27	NA	NA	CASTGSNTGELFF	TGTGCCAGCACGGGTTCGAACACCGGGGAGCTGTTTTTT
TRBJ1-1	TRBV4-1	NA	NA	CASSLLGGEAFF	TGCGCCAGCAGCCTCCTCGGGGGCGAAGCTTTCTTT
TRBJ2-3	TRBV6-4	NA	NA	CASSERGATDTQYF	TGTGCCAGCAGTGAGAGGGGGGCCACAGATACGCAGTATTTT
TRBJ2-3	TRBV10-3	few	NA	CAISGMGDRGSTDTQYF	TGTGCCATCAGTGGAATGGGGGACCGGGGGAGCACAGATACGCAGTATTTT
TRBJ1-1	TRBV7-9	few	TRBD1	CASGRDRNTEAFF	TGTGCCAGCGGCCGGGACAGAAACACTGAAGCTTTCTTT
TRBJ1-2	TRBV7-6	few	TRBD1	CASSSHRGRGYGYTF	TGTGCCAGCAGCTCCCACAGGGGGCGAGGCTATGGCTACACCTTC
TRBJ2-3	TRBV7-8	NA	TRBD1	CASSPSDRASTDTQYF	TGTGCCAGCAGCCCGTCGGACAGGGCTAGCACAGATACGCAGTATTTT
TRBJ2-2	TRBV6-5	NA	NA	CASSDSGTGELFF	TGTGCCAGCAGTGATTCGGGCACCGGGGAGCTGTTTTTT
TRBJ2-2	TRBV4-2	NA	NA	CASSQAPLGPGNTGELFF	TGTGCCAGCAGCCAAGCTCCTCTAGGTCCCGGGAACACCGGGGAGCTGTTTTTT
TRBJ2-2	TRBV11-1	few	NA	CASSSGWNTGELFF	TGTGCCAGCAGCTCCGGATGGAACACCGGGGAGCTGTTTTTT
TRBJ2-5	TRBV4-2	few	TRBD2	CASRGREETQYF	TGTGCCAGCCGGGGGAGGGAAGAGACCCAGTACTTC
TRBJ1-1	TRBV5-4	NA	NA	CASSNIPGEAFF	TGTGCCAGCAGTAACATACCAGGGGAAGCTTTCTTT
TRBJ2-7	TRBV6-6	NA	TRBD1	CASSYDRGETYEQYF	TGTGCCAGCAGTTACGACAGGGGCGAGACCTACGAGCAGTACTTC
TRBJ2-2	TRBV7-6	NA	NA	CASSLARDSGELFF	TGTGCCAGCAGCTTAGCGCGGGACAGCGGGGAGCTGTTTTTT
TRBJ2-3	TRBV4-1	few	TRBD1	CASSQDHPGQGVTDTQYF	TGCGCCAGCAGCCAAGATCATCCGGGACAGGGAGTCACAGATACGCAGTATTTT
TRBJ2-1	TRBV7-2	NA	NA	CASSLAFGYVNEQFF	TGTGCCAGCAGCTTAGCTTTTGGTTACGTCAATGAGCAGTTCTTC
TRBJ2-7	TRBV11-2	NA	TRBD1	CASSSRDRGSPYEQYF	TGTGCCAGCAGCTCACGGGACAGGGGCTCCCCTTACGAGCAGTACTTC
TRBJ1-1	TRBV28	NA	TRBD1	CASSRMTGIGDSNTEAFF	TGTGCCAGCAGCCGAATGACAGGGATTGGGGACTCAAACACTGAAGCTTTCTTT
TRBJ1-1	TRBV15	NA	TRBD1	CATRTGGNEAFF	TGTGCCACCAGGACAGGGGGCAATGAAGCTTTCTTT
TRBJ2-2	TRBV7-9	NA	NA	CASSLASTELFF	TGTGCCAGCAGCTTAGCTTCGACTGAGCTGTTTTTT
TRBJ1-2	TRBV7-6	NA	TRBD1	CASSSRQQGASYGYTF	TGTGCCAGCAGCTCGCGCCAACAGGGGGCCTCCTATGGCTACACCTTC
TRBJ1-4	TRBV6-5	NA	TRBD1	CASSFGQGDEKLFF	TGTGCCAGCAGTTTCGGACAGGGAGACGAAAAACTGTTTTTT
TRBJ2-7	TRBV2	NA	NA	CASSPTYEQYF	TGTGCCAGCTCCCCCACCTACGAGCAGTACTTC
TRBJ2-7	TRBV6-8	NA	NA	CASSSDFSYEQYF	TGTGCCAGCAGTTCCGATTTCTCCTACGAGCAGTACTTC
TRBJ1-2	TRBV7-9	NA	TRBD1	CASSSAGTGVSNYGYTF	TGTGCCAGCAGTTCCGCCGGGACAGGGGTCTCTAACTATGGCTACACCTTC
TRBJ2-1	TRBV7-4	few	TRBD2	CASSPPMPGLAGRGEQFF	TGTGCCAGCAGCCCCCCTATGCCAGGACTAGCGGGCAGAGGTGAGCAGTTCTTC
TRBJ1-5	TRBV19	NA	TRBD1	CASTIGPGQNQPQHF	TGTGCCAGTACCATTGGGCCGGGACAGAATCAGCCCCAGCATTTT
TRBJ2-1	TRBV4-1	NA	TRBD2	CASIPTGTSGGALNEQFF	TGCGCCAGCATCCCAACGGGGACTAGCGGGGGGGCCTTGAATGAGCAGTTCTTC
TRBJ2-3	TRBV19	NA	NA	CASTAPSVQYF	TGTGCCAGTACCGCCCCAAGTGTGCAGTATTTT
TRBJ2-1	TRBV7-6	NA	NA	CASSLKPSGVRGNEQFF	TGTGCCAGCAGCTTAAAGCCATCAGGGGTACGGGGGAATGAGCAGTTCTTC
TRBJ2-2	TRBV30	NA	NA	CAWSGLRRGRWTGELFF	TGTGCCTGGAGTGGCCTGCGGAGGGGGCGATGGACCGGGGAGCTGTTTTTT